This note documents a single T cell receptor (beta chain) sequence. Profiled with immunoSEQ multiplex PCR; TCRdb holds only in-frame clones, not every one. Among 410,000 or so clones listed, about 93% were seen once. The source of the sample is a study of Ad26.COV2.S vaccination and SARS-CoV-2 variants. Treatment meaning: roughly 18 received Ad26.COV2.S at low or high dose, single or two shots; roughly five received placebo; per-sample allocation not given. Each sample was drawn 63 days after the first injection (of vaccine or placebo). This sequence originates from a person between 18 and 59 years old who received the Ad26.COV2.S COVID-19 vaccine or a placebo. This material consisted of peripheral blood, taken in a trial of Ad26.COV2.S vaccine versus placebo.

For the CDR3, the DNA is TGCGCCAGCAGCCAGCAGGTTTATCTTGAGACCCAGTACTTC. It encodes CASSQQVYLETQYF. This chain uses TRBV4-3 with TRBJ2-5; D is undetermined. V was pared by 3 bases and J by 5 bases, with 13 bases between. CDR1 LGHNA and CDR2 YSLEER come from the germline V gene. This CDR3 region has 14 residues.